A single sample gave rise to the 24 T cell receptor beta chains below, sequenced in a study of blood T cells in healthy people across ages. Using a J-beta primer mix together with a sample-barcoded 5' primer, a second PCR was run for roughly 6 to 12 cycles. A single record per CDR3 protein comes from TCRdb applying MiXCR to the 5' RACE reads. The table shows about 1,600,000 distinct CDR3 sequences, with approximately 42% occurring only once. The sequencing input was blood. Receptors originate from a woman aged 18-29 years in good health.

The chain recombines TRBV5-1 with TRBJ2-1, with TRBD1 identical over 9 bases. Per the germline V gene, CDR1 is SGHRS and CDR2 is YFSETQ. V shed 2 bases, J shed 8 bases, and the junction held 8 bases outside the gene matches. The CDR3 is made up of 15 amino acids. CDR3 coding DNA: TGCGCCAGCAGCTTCCGGGACAGGGAGGTGGATGAGCAGTTCTTC. As protein: CASSFRDREVDEQFF. Full variable domain (remainder filled in from reference TRBV5-1 and TRBJ2-1): KAGVTQTPRYLIKTRGQQVTLSCSPISGHRSVSWYQQTPGQGLQFLFEYFSETQRNKGNFPGRFSGRQFSNSRSEMNVSTLELGDSALYLCASSFRDREVDEQFFGPGTRLTVL.

As concerns this clonotype: This may arise from a read error, as a much more abundant clone is one base away. V is TRBV29-1 and J is TRBJ2-7; 9 bases are shared with TRBD1. The CDR3 contains 14 residues. Germline V gene sequence: CDR1 SQVTM, CDR2 ANQGSEA. In nucleotides, the CDR3 is TGCAGCGTTGATTTGGGACAGGGATCCTACGAGCAGAACTTC. This translates into CSVDLGQGSYEQNF.

The V gene is TRBV25-1, the J gene TRBJ2-1; no firm D call. The CDR3 has 14 amino acids. Germline-derived CDR1 and CDR2 are MGHDK and SYGVNS. V dropped 2 bases and J dropped 3 bases, with 8 bases sitting between them. The CDR3 spells CASSELEDYNEQFF. The CDR3 region has the DNA TGTGCCAGCAGTGAACTAGAAGACTACAATGAGCAGTTCTTC.

This clonotype was seen a few times. This sequence joins TRBV25-1 and TRBJ1-4, with 7 bases fitting TRBD1. The V gene end was trimmed by 3 bases and the J gene end by 7 bases; junction bases not matched to a gene: 8. CDR1 and CDR2 (germline): MGHDK, SYGVNS. The CDR3 loop spans 15 amino acids. The DNA for the CDR3 is TGTGCCAGCAGTGATCCCGGACAGGAACCTGAAAAACTGTTTTTT. Encoded protein: CASSDPGQEPEKLFF.

About this clonotype: Its ends do not fully match the called genes, so a read error is possible. J is TRBJ2-3 and V is TRBV3-1; D might be TRBD2 (6 bases). Germline loops: CDR1 LGHDT, CDR2 YNNKEL (reference sequence). The CDR3 length is 14 residues. CDR3 in DNA: TGTGCCGGCAGCCGGCTGCTAGCGCAAGATACGCAGTATTTT. Protein: CAGSRLLAQDTQYF.

The CDR3 reads CASSEQNTGELFF. The CDR3, as DNA: TGCGCCAGCAGTGAGCAGAACACCGGGGAGCTGTTTTTT. This rearrangement joins TRBV10-1 to TRBJ2-2; D not resolved. Germline-derived CDR1 and CDR2 are WNHNN and SYGVQD (reference sequence). There are 13 residues in the CDR3. V was clipped by 2 bases and J by 1 base, with 2 bases between them.

The rearrangement joins TRBV6-2 or TRBV6-3 to TRBJ1-1; 7 nucleotides match TRBD1. The CDR3 sequence is 15 residues long. The germline V gene encodes CDR1 MNHEY and CDR2 SVGEGT. Trimming took 2 bases from V and 5 from J; bases not matched to a gene: 8. The CDR3 region is CASSYLGGGRTEAFF. DNA of the CDR3: TGTGCCAGCAGTTACCTCGGAGGGGGCCGGACTGAAGCTTTCTTT.

V and J are TRBV20-1 and TRBJ2-7, with D maybe TRBD2 (5 bases). With the DNA end fitting TRBJ2-4 better, the J assignment may be wrong. This CDR3 region has 13 residues. The V gene's germline CDR1 is DFQATT and CDR2 SNEGSKA (reference sequence). The CDR3 here is CSGREFGVDIQYF. The DNA for the CDR3 is TGCAGTGGAAGGGAGTTCGGGGTAGACATTCAGTACTTC.

Written as DNA, the CDR3 is TGTGCCAACAGCCCTACTCCGGGACAGGGGGTCTATGGCTACACCTTC. It codes for CANSPTPGQGVYGYTF. The gene calls are TRBV12-3 or TRBV12-4 and TRBJ1-2, with 11 positions matching TRBD1. The CDR3 runs 16 residues. Losses at the gene ends were 10 bases for V and 4 bases for J; bases not matched to a gene: 14.

The J gene is TRBJ2-4, the V gene TRBV21-1. The end of the DNA fits TRBJ2-7 better, so the J call may be wrong. TRBV21-1 is a pseudogene segment. The CDR3 spans 13 residues. The CDR3 bases are TGTGCCAGCAGCAAAGAAAGAACCTACGAGCAGTACTTC. Its translation: CASSKERTYEQYF.

The chain carries TRBV3-1 and TRBJ2-5; D ambiguous. Per germline, CDR1 LGHDT and CDR2 YNNKEL (reference sequence). Trimming cost V 4 bases and J 1 base, with 16 bases left between them. The CDR3 has 16 amino acids. The CDR3 DNA reads TGTGCCAGCAGCCTTGGACCCCTCCCGTGCCAAGAGACCCAGTACTTC. As protein: CASSLGPLPCQETQYF.

This rearrangement joins TRBV3-1 to TRBJ2-1; TRBD2 matches at 9 bases. The CDR3 is made up of 21 amino acids. The germline V gene encodes CDR1 LGHDT and CDR2 YNNKEL (reference sequence). Trimming removed 3 bases from V and 0 bases from J; junction bases left unmatched: 18. Here the CDR3 DNA reads TGTGCCAGCAGCCAGCTACAGGGGCCTGGCGGGAGGGTACTCTCCTACAATGAGCAGTTCTTC. It encodes CASSQLQGPGGRVLSYNEQFF.

In its sample, this clonotype was seen many times. The chain uses TRBV29-1 and TRBJ1-2; D unresolved. V was pared by 4 bases and J by 0 bases, with 15 bases between. The CDR3 consists of 15 residues. Germline lookup yields CDR1 SQVTM and CDR2 ANQGSEA. For the CDR3, the DNA is TGCAGCGTTGCGGGAGATACCGACCCTAACTATGGCTACACCTTC. It codes for CSVAGDTDPNYGYTF.

The gene calls are TRBV28 and TRBJ1-1; maybe TRBD1 (5 bases). The ends were cut back, 3 bases at V and 5 bases at J, with 13 bases in the middle. This CDR3 has 14 amino acids. Germline V gene lookup returns CDR1 MDHEN and CDR2 SYDVKM. As DNA, the CDR3 is TGTGCCAGCAGTTTGACAGTCGGGGGTACTGAAGCTTTCTTT. Amino acids: CASSLTVGGTEAFF. The complete variable domain, with remaining parts taken from reference TRBV28 and TRBJ1-1, reads DVKVTQSSRYLVKRTGEKVFLECVQDMDHENMFWYRQDPGLGLRLIYFSYDVKMKEKGDIPEGYSVSREKKERFSLILESASTNQTSMYLCASSLTVGGTEAFFGQGTRLTVV.

The rearrangement joins TRBV12-3 or TRBV12-4 to TRBJ2-3; 11 bases are a match to TRBD2. The CDR3 contains 13 residues. In nucleotides, the CDR3 is TGTGTCGGTAGCGGGAGGGGAGGAGATACGCAGTATTTT. Its protein is CVGSGRGGDTQYF.

V is TRBV27 and J is TRBJ2-7; a weak D match, TRBD2 (5 bases). The CDR3 is 13 residues long. CDR1 is MNHEY and CDR2 is SMNVEV in the germline V gene (reference sequence). Deletions cut 8 bases from V and 0 bases from J, with 11 bases between. The CDR3 nucleotides read TGTGCCAGCGGTCTGCGGGCCTCCTACGAGCAGTACTTC. Its protein is CASGLRASYEQYF.

This clonotype turned up a few times. The rearrangement joins TRBV6-5 to TRBJ2-3; no clear D. This CDR3 region has 16 residues. Germline-derived CDR1 and CDR2 are MNHEY and SVGAGI. V was pared by 6 bases and J by 0 bases, with 16 bases between. CDR3 nucleotides: TGTGCCAGCAGCCGTCTTCCCTCCCGGAGCACAGATACGCAGTATTTT. This encodes CASSRLPSRSTDTQYF.

The chain carries TRBV7-2 and TRBJ2-7, with D possibly being TRBD1 (5 bases). Trimming cost V 3 bases and J 7 bases, with 13 bases left between them. Germline V lookup: CDR1 SGHTA, CDR2 FQGNSA. This CDR3 has 13 amino acids. The CDR3 DNA reads as TGTGCCAGCAGCTTGACAGAAGACAATGAGCAGTACTTC. This translates into CASSLTEDNEQYF. Full variable domain (outside the CDR3, taken from reference TRBV7-2 and TRBJ2-7): GAGVSQSPSNKVTEKGKDVELRCDPISGHTALYWYRQSLGQGLEFLIYFQGNSAPDKSGLPSDRFSAERTGGSVSTLTIQRTQQEDSAVYLCASSLTEDNEQYFGPGTRLTVT.

CDR3 in amino acids: CAWSVGVGYEQYF. The CDR3 region has the DNA TGTGCCTGGAGTGTTGGGGTGGGCTACGAGCAGTACTTC. The chain carries TRBV30 and TRBJ2-7; no clear D gene. Trimming took off 0 bases at V and 3 bases at J, with 9 bases between the two ends. This CDR3 has 13 amino acids. Per the germline V gene, CDR1 is GTSNPN and CDR2 is SVGIG (reference sequence).

CDR3 region: CASGRLAGGKNIQYF. The CDR3 DNA is TGTGCCAGCGGGAGGCTAGCGGGAGGGAAAAACATTCAGTACTTC. The V gene is TRBV2, the J gene TRBJ2-4; 12 nucleotides match TRBD2. Germline V gene lookup returns CDR1 SNHLY and CDR2 FYNNEI. The CDR3 loop spans 15 amino acids. V trimming: 8 bases; J trimming: 4 bases; junction bases outside the gene matches: 6.

The CDR3 spells CASTPGLSTDTQYF. In DNA form, the CDR3 reads TGTGCCAGCACTCCGGGACTCTCCACAGATACGCAGTATTTT. The rearrangement joins TRBV27 to TRBJ2-3; D possibly corresponds to TRBD2 (6 bases). V was cut by 7 bases and J by 2 bases, with 13 bases left in between. This CDR3 region has 14 residues. Germline CDR1 MNHEY, CDR2 SMNVEV (reference sequence).

This clonotype came up a few times. The chain uses TRBV6-6 and TRBJ2-1, with TRBD2 identical over 8 bases. This CDR3 region has 14 residues. Germline CDR1 reads MNHNY; CDR2 reads SVGAGI (reference sequence). With 6 bases clipped from V and 9 bases from J, the junction kept 10 bases outside the gene matches. CDR3 protein: CASRTAGVTGEQFF. CDR3 nucleotides: TGTGCCAGCAGGACAGCGGGGGTCACAGGTGAGCAGTTCTTC.

This clonotype was observed a few times. V and J are TRBV5-1 and TRBJ2-7; 9 positions agree with TRBD1. V lost 2 bases, J lost 2 bases, and 8 bases stayed unmatched. CDR1 is SGHRS, CDR2 YFSETQ, per germline. This CDR3 is built from 16 residues. The CDR3 DNA sequence: TGCGCCAGCAGCTTAGACCGGACAGGGGCTGCCTACGAGCAGTACTTC. Protein: CASSLDRTGAAYEQYF. The full variable domain, its missing parts supplied by reference TRBV5-1 and TRBJ2-7, is KAGVTQTPRYLIKTRGQQVTLSCSPISGHRSVSWYQQTPGQGLQFLFEYFSETQRNKGNFPGRFSGRQFSNSRSEMNVSTLELGDSALYLCASSLDRTGAAYEQYFGPGTRLTVT.

This chain joins TRBV18 and TRBJ2-4; D possibly matches TRBD1 or TRBD2 (6 bases each). The CDR3 is made up of 16 amino acids. The germline V and J ends were trimmed by 1 base and 4 bases, with 14 bases remaining between them. Germline assignment: CDR1 KGHSH and CDR2 LQKENI. DNA for the CDR3: TGTGCCAGCTCACCACTTGAGACGGGGGCGAAAAACATTCAGTACTTC. Translating it yields CASSPLETGAKNIQYF.